This passage covers 15 T cell receptor beta chains from one sample sequenced in a study of graft-versus-host responses after intestinal transplantation. The antigens of these receptors remain unknown. The data were produced by immunoSEQ multiplex PCR, yet TCRdb's version contains in-frame clones alone and is incomplete. The sample consists of around 110,000 clones, about nine tenths of them appearing once. The source was unstimulated CD4+ T cells sorted from spleen or lymph node cells, collected before intestinal transplant. The receptors derive from a human donor who received an intestinal transplant.

CDR3 bases: TGTGCCAGTAGTAAGGTCCCGGGTGGGGATACGCAGTATTTT. Protein product: CASSKVPGGDTQYF. This chain joins TRBV19 and TRBJ2-3; D is uncertain. Trimming cost V 4 bases and J 6 bases, with 14 bases left between them. In germline, CDR1 is LNHDA, CDR2 SQIVND (reference sequence). The CDR3 is made up of 14 amino acids.

This rearrangement joins TRBV5-1 to TRBJ1-2; D is undetermined. Trimming pared 0 bases from V and 0 bases from J, leaving 3 bases between. The CDR3 covers 13 residues. Germline-derived CDR1 and CDR2 are SGHRS and YFSETQ. In DNA, the CDR3 is TGCGCCAGCAGCTTGGCGGCTAACTATGGCTACACCTTC. Amino acids: CASSLAANYGYTF. Using reference TRBV5-1 and TRBJ1-2 for the parts outside the CDR3, the full variable domain is KAGVTQTPRYLIKTRGQQVTLSCSPISGHRSVSWYQQTPGQGLQFLFEYFSETQRNKGNFPGRFSGRQFSNSRSEMNVSTLELGDSALYLCASSLAANYGYTFGSGTRLTVV.

The J gene is TRBJ1-2, the V gene TRBV18, with D hard to call. CDR3 length: 11 residues. V was pared by 2 bases and J by 8 bases, with 6 bases between. CDR1 is KGHSH, CDR2 LQKENI, per germline. CDR3 protein: CASSPSEGYTF. The CDR3, as DNA: TGTGCCAGCTCACCATCGGAGGGCTACACCTTC.

The genes are TRBV30 and TRBJ2-3; 7 nucleotides match TRBD2. The length of the CDR3 is 15 residues. Germline V gene sequence: CDR1 GTSNPN, CDR2 SVGIG (reference sequence). J gave up 6 bases and V 0 bases, and 9 bases lay outside the gene matches. Written as DNA, the CDR3 is TGTGCCTGGAGTGTCGGCTCAGGGAGGGAGGATACGCAGTATTTT. It specifies CAWSVGSGREDTQYF.

CDR3 in DNA: TGCGCCAGCAGCCAGTCATCGTTGGCGGGGGTCTCCTACGAGCAGTACTTC. Its protein product is CASSQSSLAGVSYEQYF. V is TRBV4-1 and J is TRBJ2-7; the match to TRBD2 covers 7 bases. The germline CDR1 and CDR2 sequences are MGHRA and YSYEKL. The CDR3 extends over 17 amino acids. Germline trimming cut 3 bases from V and 0 bases from J; bases unmatched to any gene: 11.

This chain links TRBV20-1 with TRBJ1-1, with unresolved D. The V end was cut by 7 bases, the J end by 2 bases, with 8 bases between. Germline V gives CDR1 DFQATT, CDR2 SNEGSKA (reference sequence). The CDR3 runs 11 residues. The DNA of the CDR3 is TGCAGTGGCCTACTCAACACTGAAGCTTTCTTT. It is translated as CSGLLNTEAFF.

The rearrangement joins TRBV19 to TRBJ2-1, with 9 bases matching TRBD2. Germline V lookup: CDR1 LNHDA, CDR2 SQIVND (reference sequence). V gave up 3 bases and J gave up 2 bases; unmatched junction bases: 5. CDR3 length: 16 residues. This CDR3 is CASSMRRGGAYNEQFF. The DNA of the CDR3 is TGTGCCAGTAGTATGAGGCGGGGGGGCGCCTACAATGAGCAGTTCTTC.

V gene TRBV7-2 combines with J gene TRBJ2-2; TRBD2 aligns across 7 bases. V was pared by 0 bases and J by 5 bases, with 6 bases of the junction left unmatched. There are 16 residues in the CDR3. CDR1 is SGHTA and CDR2 is FQGNSA in the germline V gene. The CDR3 protein is CASSLAASGATGELFF. CDR3 bases: TGTGCCAGCAGCTTAGCGGCTAGCGGAGCGACCGGGGAGCTGTTTTTT.

Only a few counts were recorded for this clone. The rearrangement uses TRBV30 and TRBJ2-7; D not certain. Trimming took off 0 bases at V and 1 base at J, with 7 bases between the two ends. CDR1 and CDR2 (germline): GTSNPN, SVGIG (reference sequence). This CDR3 is 13 amino acids long. DNA of the CDR3: TGTGCCTGGAGTGTTACATATTCCTACGAGCAGTACTTC. This encodes CAWSVTYSYEQYF. Full variable domain (outside the CDR3, taken from reference TRBV30 and TRBJ2-7): SQTIHQWPATLVQPVGSPLSLECTVEGTSNPNLYWYRQAAGRGLQLLFYSVGIGQISSEVPQNLSASRPQDRQFILSSKKLLLSDSGFYLCAWSVTYSYEQYFGPGTRLTVT.

This chain links TRBV5-1 with TRBJ2-7; 9 bases line up with TRBD1. V trimming: 4 bases; J trimming: 3 bases; junction bases outside the gene matches: 5. Looked up from germline, CDR1 is SGHRS and CDR2 is YFSETQ. The CDR3 has 14 residues. CDR3 sequence: CASSPQTGGYEQYF. The DNA of the CDR3 is TGCGCCAGCAGCCCCCAGACAGGGGGCTACGAGCAGTACTTC.

The J gene is TRBJ1-1, the V gene TRBV18, with D unclear. Germline CDR1 KGHSH, CDR2 LQKENI. Deletions cut 3 bases from V and 7 bases from J, with 12 bases between. This CDR3 contains 13 residues. The CDR3 coding sequence is TGTGCCAGCTCACCTGGTTCTGAGCTTGAAGCTTTCTTT. As protein: CASSPGSELEAFF.

DNA for the CDR3: TGTGCCAGCAGCTCCCCCCGGGACTTAGCCGGGGAGCTGTTTTTT. The encoded protein is CASSSPRDLAGELFF. The gene calls are TRBV4-2 and TRBJ2-2, with D possibly TRBD2 on 6 matching bases. Germline loops: CDR1 LGHNA, CDR2 YNFKEQ. This CDR3 contains 15 residues. Deletions cut 5 bases from V and 6 bases from J, with 16 bases between.

This rearrangement joins TRBV2 to TRBJ1-1; D gene uncertain. V lost 6 bases to trimming and J lost 2 bases, with 16 bases between them. This CDR3 comprises 15 residues. Looked up from germline, CDR1 is SNHLY and CDR2 is FYNNEI. The chain's CDR3 is CASRPGGRLNTEAFF. The CDR3 DNA reads as TGTGCCAGCAGACCCGGCGGGAGGCTTAACACTGAAGCTTTCTTT. The complete variable domain, with remaining parts taken from reference TRBV2 and TRBJ1-1, reads EPEVTQTPSHQVTQMGQEVILRCVPISNHLYFYWYRQILGQKVEFLVSFYNNEISEKSEIFDDQFSVERPDGSNFTLKIRSTKLEDSAMYFCASRPGGRLNTEAFFGQGTRLTVV.

This clone turned up a few times. The rearrangement joins TRBV30 to TRBJ1-3; D possibly corresponds to TRBD1 (6 bases). This CDR3 spans 16 amino acids. Between the trimmed V and J ends, which lost 4 bases and 0 bases, there was a span of 16 bases. The germline gives CDR1 GTSNPN, CDR2 SVGIG (reference sequence). The CDR3 nucleotides read TGTGCCTGGATGGGGGGGGCCAGGACCTCTGGAAACACCATATATTTT. This sequence encodes CAWMGGARTSGNTIYF.

The CDR3, as DNA: TGTGCCAGTAGTATAGCGGGGGAAGATACGCAGTATTTT. It codes for CASSIAGEDTQYF. The chain employs TRBV19 and TRBJ2-3; a weak D match, TRBD2 (6 bases). The V end was cut by 1 base, the J end by 5 bases, with 7 bases between. The CDR3 is made up of 13 amino acids. The V gene's germline CDR1 is LNHDA and CDR2 SQIVND (reference sequence).